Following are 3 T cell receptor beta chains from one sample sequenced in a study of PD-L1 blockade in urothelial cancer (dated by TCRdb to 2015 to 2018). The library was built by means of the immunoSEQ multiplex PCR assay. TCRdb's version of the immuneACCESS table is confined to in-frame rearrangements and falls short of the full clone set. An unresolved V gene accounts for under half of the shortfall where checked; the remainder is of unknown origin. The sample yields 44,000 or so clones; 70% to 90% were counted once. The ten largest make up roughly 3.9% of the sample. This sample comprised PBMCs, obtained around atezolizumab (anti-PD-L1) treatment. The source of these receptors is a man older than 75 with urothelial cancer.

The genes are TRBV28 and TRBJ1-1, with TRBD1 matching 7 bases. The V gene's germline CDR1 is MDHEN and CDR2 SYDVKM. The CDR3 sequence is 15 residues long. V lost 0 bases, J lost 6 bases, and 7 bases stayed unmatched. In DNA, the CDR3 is TGTGCCAGCAGTTTATGGTTTCAGGGGGGCCCTGAAGCTTTCTTT. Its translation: CASSLWFQGGPEAFF.

CDR3 nucleotides: TGCGCCAGCAGCCAAGATATTGGACTAGCGGCCTCTGGGGACGAGCAGTACTTC. Protein: CASSQDIGLAASGDEQYF. V usage is TRBV4-1 and J usage is TRBJ2-7, with 10 bases that match TRBD2. The J segment lost 5 bases and the V segment lost 0 bases, leaving 13 bases of the junction unmatched. CDR1 is MGHRA, CDR2 YSYEKL, per germline. The CDR3 is made up of 18 amino acids.

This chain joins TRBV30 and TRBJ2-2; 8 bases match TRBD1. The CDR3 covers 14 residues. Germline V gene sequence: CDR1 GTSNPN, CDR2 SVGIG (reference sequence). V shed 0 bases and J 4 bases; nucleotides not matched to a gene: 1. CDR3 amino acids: CAWSVGQGTGELFF. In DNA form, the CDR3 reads TGTGCCTGGAGTGTAGGACAGGGCACCGGGGAGCTGTTTTTT.